The clone carrying this T cell receptor (beta chain) was detected a few times. These data originate in a study of kidney transplant recipient with SARS-CoV-2 infection. TCRdb fed the reads into MiXCR, producing one record per CDR3 protein. This table holds under 300,000 distinct CDR3 sequences, 29% found once. The V gene's germline CDR1 is PRHDT and CDR2 FYEKMQ (reference sequence). J gave up 0 bases and V 0 bases, and 8 bases lay outside the gene matches. The CDR3 length is 18 residues. The chain couples TRBV13 to TRBJ2-1; the match to TRBD2 covers 7 bases. The specimen comprised a blood sample, sampled at baseline and on roughly day 120 from a kidney transplant recipient. This sequence originates from a male patient in his thirties who had COVID-19 and was a kidney transplant recipient. T cells may partly derive from the graft donor. CDR3: CASSLGSALAVSYNEQFF. In DNA form, the CDR3 reads TGTGCCAGCAGCTTAGGATCCGCCCTAGCGGTCTCCTACAATGAGCAGTTCTTC.